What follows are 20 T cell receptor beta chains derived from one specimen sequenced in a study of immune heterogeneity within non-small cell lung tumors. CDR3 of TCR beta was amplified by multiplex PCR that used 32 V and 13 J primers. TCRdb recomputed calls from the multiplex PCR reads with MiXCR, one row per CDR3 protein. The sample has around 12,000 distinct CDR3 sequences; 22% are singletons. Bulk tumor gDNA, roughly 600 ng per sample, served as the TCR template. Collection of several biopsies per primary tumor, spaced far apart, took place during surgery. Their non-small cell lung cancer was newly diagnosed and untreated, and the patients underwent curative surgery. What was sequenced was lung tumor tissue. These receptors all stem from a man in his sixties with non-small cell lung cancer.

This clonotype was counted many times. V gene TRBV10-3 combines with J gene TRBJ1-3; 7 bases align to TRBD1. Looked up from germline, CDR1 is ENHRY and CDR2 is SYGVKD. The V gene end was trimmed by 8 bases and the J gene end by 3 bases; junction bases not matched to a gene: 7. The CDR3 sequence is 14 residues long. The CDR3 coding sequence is TGTGCCATCGGAGGTACAGGGGTTGGAAACACCATATATTTT. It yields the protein CAIGGTGVGNTIYF.

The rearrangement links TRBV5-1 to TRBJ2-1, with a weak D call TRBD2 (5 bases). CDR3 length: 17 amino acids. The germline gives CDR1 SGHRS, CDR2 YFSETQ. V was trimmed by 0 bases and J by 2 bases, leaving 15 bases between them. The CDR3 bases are TGCGCCAGCAGCTTGGGGACTCTGACTATGACCTACAATGAGCAGTTCTTC. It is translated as CASSLGTLTMTYNEQFF.

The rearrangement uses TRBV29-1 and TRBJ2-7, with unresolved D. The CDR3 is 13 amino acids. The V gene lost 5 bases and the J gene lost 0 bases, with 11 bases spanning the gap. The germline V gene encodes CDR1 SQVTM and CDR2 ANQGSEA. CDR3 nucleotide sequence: TGCAGCGTTACACGAGCCTACTCCTACGAGCAGTACTTC. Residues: CSVTRAYSYEQYF.

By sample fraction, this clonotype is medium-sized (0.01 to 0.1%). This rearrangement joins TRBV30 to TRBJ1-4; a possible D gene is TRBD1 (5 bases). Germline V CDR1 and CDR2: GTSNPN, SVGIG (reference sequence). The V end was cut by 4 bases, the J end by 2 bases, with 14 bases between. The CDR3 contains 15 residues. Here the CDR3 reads CAWNGAWGTNEKLFF. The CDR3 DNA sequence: TGTGCCTGGAACGGGGCCTGGGGGACTAATGAAAAACTGTTTTTT.

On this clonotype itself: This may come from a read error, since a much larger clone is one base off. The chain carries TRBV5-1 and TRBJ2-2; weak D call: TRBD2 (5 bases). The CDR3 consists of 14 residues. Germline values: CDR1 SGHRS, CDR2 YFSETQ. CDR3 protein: CASSQRANTGELVF. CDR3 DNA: TGCGCCAGCAGCCAAAGGGCTAACACCGGGGAGCTGGTTTTT.

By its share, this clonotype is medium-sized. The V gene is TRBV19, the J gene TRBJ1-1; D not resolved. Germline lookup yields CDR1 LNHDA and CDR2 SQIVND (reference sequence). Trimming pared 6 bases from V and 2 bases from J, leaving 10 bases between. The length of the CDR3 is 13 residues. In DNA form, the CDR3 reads TGTGCCAGTAGCGAAGTAGTTAACACTGAAGCTTTCTTT. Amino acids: CASSEVVNTEAFF.

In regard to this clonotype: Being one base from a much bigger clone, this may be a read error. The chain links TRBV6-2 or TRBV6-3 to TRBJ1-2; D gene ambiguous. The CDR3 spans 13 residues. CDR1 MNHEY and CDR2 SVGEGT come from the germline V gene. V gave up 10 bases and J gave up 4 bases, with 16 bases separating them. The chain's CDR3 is CATRSAGTYGYTF. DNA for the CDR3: TGTGCCACCAGGTCTGCAGGAACCTATGGCTACACCTTC.

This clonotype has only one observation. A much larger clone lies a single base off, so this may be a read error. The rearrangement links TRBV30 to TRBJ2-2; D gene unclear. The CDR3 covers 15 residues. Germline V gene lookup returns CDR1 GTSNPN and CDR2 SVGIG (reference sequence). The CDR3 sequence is CAWSLTGGWTVELFF. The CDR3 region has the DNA TGTGCCTGGAGTTTAACTGGCGGTTGGACCGTGGAGCTGTTTTTT.

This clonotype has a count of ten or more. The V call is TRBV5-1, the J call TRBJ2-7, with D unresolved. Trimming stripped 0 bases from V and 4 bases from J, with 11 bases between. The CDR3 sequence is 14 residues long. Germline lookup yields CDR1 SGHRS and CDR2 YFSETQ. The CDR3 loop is CASSLGLLDYEQYF. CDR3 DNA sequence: TGCGCCAGCAGCTTGGGTTTGCTCGATTACGAGCAGTACTTC. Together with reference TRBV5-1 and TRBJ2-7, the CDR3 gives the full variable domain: KAGVTQTPRYLIKTRGQQVTLSCSPISGHRSVSWYQQTPGQGLQFLFEYFSETQRNKGNFPGRFSGRQFSNSRSEMNVSTLELGDSALYLCASSLGLLDYEQYFGPGTRLTVT.

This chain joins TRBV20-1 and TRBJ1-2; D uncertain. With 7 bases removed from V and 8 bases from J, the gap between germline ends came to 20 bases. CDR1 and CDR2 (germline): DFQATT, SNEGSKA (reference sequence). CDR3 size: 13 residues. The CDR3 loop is CSVGRLGTNGYTF. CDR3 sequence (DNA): TGCAGTGTTGGGCGGTTGGGAACGAACGGCTACACCTTC.

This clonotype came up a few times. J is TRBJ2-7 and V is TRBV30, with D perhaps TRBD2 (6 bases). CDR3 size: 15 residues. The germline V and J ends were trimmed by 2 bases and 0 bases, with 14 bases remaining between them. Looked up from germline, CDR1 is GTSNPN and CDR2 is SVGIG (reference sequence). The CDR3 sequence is CAWSLMGLASYEQYF. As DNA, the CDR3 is TGTGCCTGGAGTTTGATGGGACTGGCCTCCTACGAGCAGTACTTC.

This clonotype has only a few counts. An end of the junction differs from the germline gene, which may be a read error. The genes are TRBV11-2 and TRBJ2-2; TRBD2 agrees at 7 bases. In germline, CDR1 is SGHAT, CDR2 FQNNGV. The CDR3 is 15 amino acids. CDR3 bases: TGTGCCCGCAGCTCGAAGCGGGACCTCACCGGGGAGCTGTTTTTT. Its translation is CARSSKRDLTGELFF.

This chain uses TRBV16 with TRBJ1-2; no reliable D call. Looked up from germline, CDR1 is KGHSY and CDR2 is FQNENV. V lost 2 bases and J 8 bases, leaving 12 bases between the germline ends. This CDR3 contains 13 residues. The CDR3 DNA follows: TGTGCCAGCAGCCAAGTGCGAGCCGGAGGCTACACCTTC. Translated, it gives CASSQVRAGGYTF.

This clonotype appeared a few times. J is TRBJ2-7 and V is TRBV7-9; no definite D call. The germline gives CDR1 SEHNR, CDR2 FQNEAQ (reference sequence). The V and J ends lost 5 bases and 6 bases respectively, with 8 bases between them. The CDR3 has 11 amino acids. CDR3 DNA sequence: TGTGCCAGCAGCCGGGTGGGCGAGCAGTACTTC. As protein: CASSRVGEQYF.

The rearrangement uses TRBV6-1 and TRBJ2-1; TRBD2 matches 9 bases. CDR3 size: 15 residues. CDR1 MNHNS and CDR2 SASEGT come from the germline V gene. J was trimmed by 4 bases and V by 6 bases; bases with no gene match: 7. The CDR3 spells CASSPGTSRYNEQFF. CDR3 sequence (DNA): TGTGCCAGCAGCCCGGGGACTAGCAGATACAATGAGCAGTTCTTC.

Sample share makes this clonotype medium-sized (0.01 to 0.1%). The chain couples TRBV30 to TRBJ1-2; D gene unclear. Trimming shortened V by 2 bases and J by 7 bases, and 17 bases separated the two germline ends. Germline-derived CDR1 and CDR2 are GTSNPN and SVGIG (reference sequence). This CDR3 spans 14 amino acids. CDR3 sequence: CAWSLKGVLAGYTF. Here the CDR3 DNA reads TGTGCCTGGAGTCTGAAGGGCGTCCTGGCTGGCTACACCTTC.

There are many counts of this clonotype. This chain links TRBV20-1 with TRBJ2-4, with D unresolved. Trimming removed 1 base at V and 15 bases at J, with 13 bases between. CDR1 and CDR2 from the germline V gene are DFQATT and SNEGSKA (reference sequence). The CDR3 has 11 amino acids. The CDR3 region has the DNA TGCAGTGCTAGAGGCCCCACAACAACGTACTTC. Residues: CSARGPTTTYF.

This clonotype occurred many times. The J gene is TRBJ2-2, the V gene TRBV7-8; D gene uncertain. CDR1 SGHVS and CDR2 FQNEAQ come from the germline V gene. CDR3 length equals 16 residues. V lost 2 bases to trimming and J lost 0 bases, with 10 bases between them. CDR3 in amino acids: CASSLRVLTNTGELFF. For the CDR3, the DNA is TGTGCCAGCAGCTTAAGAGTGCTAACGAACACCGGGGAGCTGTTTTTT.

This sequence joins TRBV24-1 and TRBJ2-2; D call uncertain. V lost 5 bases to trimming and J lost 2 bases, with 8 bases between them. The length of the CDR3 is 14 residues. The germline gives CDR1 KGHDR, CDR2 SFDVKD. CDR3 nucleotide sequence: TGTGCCACCAGTGGAGCTAGTAACACCGGGGAGCTGTTTTTT. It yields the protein CATSGASNTGELFF.

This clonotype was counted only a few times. The CDR3 region is CAWSVWASGYNEQFF. CDR3 DNA sequence: TGTGCCTGGAGTGTATGGGCTAGCGGATACAATGAGCAGTTCTTC. This chain links TRBV30 with TRBJ2-1; 7 bases agree with TRBD2. With 0 bases clipped from V and 4 bases from J, the junction kept 6 bases outside the gene matches. Germline V gene sequence: CDR1 GTSNPN, CDR2 SVGIG (reference sequence). The CDR3 loop spans 15 amino acids.